Listed here are 21 T cell receptor beta chains from one sample, sequenced in a study of blood T cells in healthy people across ages. The authors ran a second PCR of roughly 6 to 12 cycles using a sample-barcoded 5' primer and a J-beta primer mix. Via MiXCR, TCRdb re-called the 5' RACE reads, giving one row per CDR3 protein. The data contain about 1.5 million distinct CDR3 sequences, 42% of them seen just once; the ten biggest clones take up 4%. The sequenced material came from blood. These receptors were obtained from a woman under 30 in good health.

This sequence joins TRBV11-2 and TRBJ2-7; possible D gene TRBD2, 5 bases. With the DNA end fitting TRBJ2-5 better, the J assignment may be wrong. Germline loops: CDR1 SGHAT, CDR2 FQNNGV. CDR3 length: 16 amino acids. The CDR3 is CASSTRHRLKQETQYF. The CDR3, as DNA: TGTGCCAGCAGCACTCGACACCGACTAAAACAAGAGACCCAGTACTTC.

The rearrangement joins TRBV29-1 to TRBJ1-1, with D possibly matching TRBD1 (6 bases). The CDR3 loop spans 12 amino acids. Germline V CDR1 and CDR2: SQVTM, ANQGSEA. V shed 0 bases and J shed 10 bases, with 12 bases lying between them. CDR3 protein: CSVEDRGRGAFF. CDR3 sequence (DNA): TGCAGCGTTGAAGATCGGGGGCGAGGAGCTTTCTTT. Drawing the rest from reference TRBV29-1 and TRBJ1-1, the complete variable domain is SAVISQKPSRDICQRGTSLTIQCQVDSQVTMMFWYRQQPGQSLTLIATANQGSEATYESGFVIDKFPISRPNLTFSTLTVSNMSPEDSSIYLCSVEDRGRGAFFGQGTRLTVV.

In this sample, this clonotype turned up many times. The CDR3 reads CASSLKGDRDGYTF. The DNA of the CDR3 is TGTGCCAGCAGCTTAAAGGGGGACAGGGATGGCTACACCTTC. This chain links TRBV7-9 with TRBJ1-2; 9 bases match TRBD1. The CDR3 loop spans 14 amino acids. The ends lost 2 bases at V and 6 bases at J; junction bases unmatched: 4. Germline V gene data show CDR1 as SEHNR and CDR2 as FQNEAQ (reference sequence).

In regard to this clonotype: A read error may account for a junction end that differs from germline. J is TRBJ2-5 and V is TRBV20-1, with TRBD1 as a possible D gene (6 bases). This CDR3 comprises 14 residues. The V gene's germline CDR1 is DFQATT and CDR2 SNEGSKA (reference sequence). CDR3 amino acids: CGARDPRGGETQYF. Written as DNA, the CDR3 is TGCGGTGCTAGAGATCCCAGGGGCGGGGAGACCCAGTACTTC.

This clonotype was recorded a few times. The gene calls are TRBV28 and TRBJ1-4; TRBD1 aligns across 10 bases. V gave up 6 bases and J gave up 3 bases; unmatched junction bases: 1. This CDR3 has 14 amino acids. Germline V gives CDR1 MDHEN, CDR2 SYDVKM. CDR3 in DNA: TGTGCCAGCAGAGGGACAGGGGCTAATGAAAAACTGTTTTTT. Amino acid sequence: CASRGTGANEKLFF.

This clonotype has a handful of counts. J is TRBJ1-2 and V is TRBV20-1; 9 bases are shared with TRBD1. Germline CDR1 DFQATT, CDR2 SNEGSKA (reference sequence). Germline trimming cut 5 bases from V and 7 bases from J; bases unmatched to any gene: 8. CDR3 length: 13 amino acids. This CDR3 reads CSAHRTGDGGYTF. In DNA, the CDR3 is TGCAGTGCTCACAGGACAGGGGATGGTGGCTACACCTTC.

This clonotype has a count of ten or more. V and J are TRBV12-3 or TRBV12-4 and TRBJ1-2; D remains unclear. Trimming pared 4 bases from V and 4 bases from J, leaving 7 bases between. The CDR3 runs 12 residues. In DNA form, the CDR3 reads TGTGCCAGCAGTTCCCCCGGCTATGGCTACACCTTC. Its translation is CASSSPGYGYTF.

This clonotype has a handful of counts. The DNA of the CDR3 is TGTGCCAGCAGCTCCCGAGCGGGAGTTGCCTACAATGAGCAGTTCTTC. Protein sequence: CASSSRAGVAYNEQFF. The chain recombines TRBV7-2 with TRBJ2-1, with 8 bases matching TRBD2. The junction had 7 bases not matched to a gene; V was cut back by 4 bases and J by 2 bases. There are 16 residues in the CDR3. CDR1 and CDR2 from the germline V gene are SGHTA and FQGNSA.

Notes on this clonotype: The junction differs from germline at one of its ends, possibly a read error. CDR3 coding DNA: TGTACCAGCAGCCGAACAGGGTTTTACACCGGGGAGCTGTTTTTT. Encoded protein: CTSSRTGFYTGELFF. The chain joins TRBV14 to TRBJ2-2, with D possibly being TRBD1 (6 bases). From germline, CDR1 is SGHDN and CDR2 FVKESK. CDR3 size: 15 residues.

Regarding this clonotype: The junction departs from germline at one end; a sequencing error may be responsible. The genes are TRBV12-3 or TRBV12-4 and TRBJ1-2; the D gene is possibly TRBD1 (5 bases). The CDR3 length is 16 residues. This chain's CDR3 is CASSSLPGQANYSYTF. In nucleotides, the CDR3 is TGTGCCAGCAGTTCTCTGCCAGGGCAGGCGAACTATAGCTACACCTTC.

J is TRBJ1-5 and V is TRBV2, with D uncertain. Per the germline V gene, CDR1 is SNHLY and CDR2 is FYNNEI. With 3 bases removed from V and 11 bases from J, the gap between germline ends came to 14 bases. CDR3 length: 13 amino acids. CDR3 sequence: CASSERTYSSQHF. For the CDR3, the DNA is TGTGCCAGCAGTGAGCGGACTTATTCATCCCAGCATTTT.

The rearrangement uses TRBV20-1 and TRBJ1-1; 7 positions match TRBD1. The germline gives CDR1 DFQATT, CDR2 SNEGSKA (reference sequence). The V gene end was trimmed by 2 bases and the J gene end by 3 bases; junction bases not matched to a gene: 6. The CDR3 has 14 residues. In DNA, the CDR3 is TGCAGTGCTAGACAGGGGGAGGGTTACACTGAAGCTTTCTTT. This sequence encodes CSARQGEGYTEAFF.

This clonotype was found many times. The rearrangement joins TRBV27 to TRBJ2-7; possibly TRBD1 or TRBD2 for D (5 bases each). Germline assignment: CDR1 MNHEY and CDR2 SMNVEV (reference sequence). The CDR3 has 13 residues. Trimming shortened V by 5 bases and J by 0 bases, and 8 bases separated the two germline ends. CDR3 coding DNA: TGTGCCAGCAGTGAAGGGACCTCCTACGAGCAGTACTTC. Residues: CASSEGTSYEQYF.

This chain connects TRBV6-2 or TRBV6-3 to TRBJ2-1, with D unclear. Trimming cost V 5 bases and J 12 bases, with 11 bases left between them. This CDR3 has 11 amino acids. Germline V gene data show CDR1 as MNHEY and CDR2 as SVGEGT. The CDR3 DNA is TGTGCCAGCAGTCGAGGCTTAGGGCAGTTCTTC. Its protein is CASSRGLGQFF.

This clonotype has more than one count but fewer than ten. The V call is TRBV24-1, the J call TRBJ2-3, with a weak D call TRBD2 (6 bases). The CDR3 runs to 15 residues. Trimming removed 3 bases from V and 1 base from J, with 10 bases in between. Germline CDR1 and CDR2: KGHDR and SFDVKD. The CDR3 DNA reads TGTGCCACCAGTGATATCCCGGGAGGCACAGATACGCAGTATTTT. It is translated as CATSDIPGGTDTQYF.

This chain joins TRBV28 and TRBJ2-5; D not resolved. Germline assignment: CDR1 MDHEN and CDR2 SYDVKM. V lost 4 bases and J 2 bases, leaving 8 bases between the germline ends. This CDR3 comprises 13 residues. This chain's CDR3 is CASSSELQETQYF. The CDR3 nucleotides are TGTGCCAGCAGTTCGGAGCTACAAGAGACCCAGTACTTC.

The V and J genes are TRBV29-1 and TRBJ2-7; D uncertain. The CDR3 sequence is 12 residues long. The V and J ends lost 4 bases and 6 bases respectively, with 13 bases between them. Germline V gene data show CDR1 as SQVTM and CDR2 as ANQGSEA. CDR3 DNA sequence: TGCAGCGTTGGCAATTCCGCCGGCGAGCAGTACTTC. Its protein is CSVGNSAGEQYF.

V usage is TRBV7-2 and J usage is TRBJ1-5; no clear D gene. Trimming stripped 3 bases from V and 9 bases from J, with 12 bases between. The CDR3 length is 13 residues. Germline V gives CDR1 SGHTA, CDR2 FQGNSA. The CDR3 reads CASSFSPGWPQHF. The CDR3 nucleotides are TGTGCCAGCAGCTTTTCGCCGGGGTGGCCCCAGCATTTT.

The chain joins TRBV9 to TRBJ2-2; D is ambiguous. The CDR3 loop spans 15 amino acids. Trimming shortened V by 0 bases and J by 0 bases, and 6 bases separated the two germline ends. Germline CDR1 SGDLS, CDR2 YYNGEE. The CDR3 DNA is TGTGCCAGCAGCGTAGCGAGCACGAACACCGGGGAGCTGTTTTTT. Translation: CASSVASTNTGELFF.

The CDR3 reads CASGRQGPDTQYF. As DNA, the CDR3 is TGTGCCAGCGGACGACAGGGCCCAGATACGCAGTATTTT. This chain joins TRBV7-2 and TRBJ2-3; 7 positions agree with TRBD1. CDR3 size: 13 residues. The V gene's germline CDR1 is SGHTA and CDR2 FQGNSA. The trim removed 8 bases at V and 4 bases at J, leaving 6 bases unmatched.

As regards this clonotype: At one end the junction does not follow the germline gene, possibly because of a read error. J is TRBJ2-4 and V is TRBV2, with D possibly matching TRBD2 (6 bases). Germline V lookup: CDR1 SNHLY, CDR2 FYNNEI. The CDR3 consists of 15 residues. CDR3 residues: CASSDRLLAKNVQYF. CDR3 sequence (DNA): TGTGCCAGCAGTGACCGATTACTAGCCAAAAACGTTCAGTACTTC.